The source of this T cell receptor (beta chain) is a study of blood T cells in healthy people across ages. Whole-study results and caveats: Estimates drawn from one million T cells were deemed to understate diversity.

A J-beta primer mix and a sample-barcoded 5' primer were used in a second PCR of roughly 6 to 12 cycles. Through a template-switch adaptor with 12 random nucleotides, each cDNA molecule received a tag. TCRdb passed the 5' RACE reads through MiXCR, listing each CDR3 protein once. The data contain 650,000 to 1,000,000 distinct CDR3 sequences, roughly 35% of them singletons. This clonotype occurred a few times. Its antigen is as yet unknown. This CDR3 has 16 residues. Losses at the gene ends were 0 bases for V and 3 bases for J; bases not matched to a gene: 6. Germline V gives CDR1 SGHKS, CDR2 YYEKEE (reference sequence).

The sample taken for sequencing was blood. The clonotype originates from a man aged 18 to 29 in good health. This chain uses TRBV5-5 with TRBJ2-7; 10 bases match TRBD2. CDR3 DNA sequence: TGTGCCAGCAGCTTGGAGGCTAGCGGGGGTATCTACGAGCAGTACTTC. Amino acids: CASSLEASGGIYEQYF.